One and the same sample provided the 20 T cell receptor beta chains below, sequenced in a study of CD8 T cells in ankylosing spondylitis. General study results and limits: Ankylosing spondylitis blood appeared to carry a characteristic TCR beta motif of several highly homologous variants.

MiXCR, applied by TCRdb to the 5' RACE reads, yields one record per CDR3 protein. The table lists approximately 500,000 distinct CDR3 sequences, 10% to 15% of them singletons. What these receptors recognize is not known. Material: blood, either unsorted or a sorted T cell fraction (not recorded which). These receptor sequences come from a male donor with ankylosing spondylitis.

The sample holds a few counts of this clonotype. The chain combines TRBV4-1 with TRBJ2-5; 12 bases align to TRBD2. V dropped 0 bases and J dropped 2; count of bases not matched to a gene: 4. The germline CDR1 and CDR2 sequences are MGHRA and YSYEKL. This CDR3 has 17 amino acids. DNA for the CDR3: TGCGCCAGCAGCCAAGATAGGACTAGCGGGGATCAAGAGACCCAGTACTTC. Amino acid sequence: CASSQDRTSGDQETQYF.

The chain is built from TRBV18 and TRBJ2-1; 10 bases line up with TRBD1. The CDR3 extends over 16 amino acids. CDR1 and CDR2 from the germline V gene are KGHSH and LQKENI. With 6 bases clipped from V and 4 bases from J, the junction kept 9 bases outside the gene matches. In DNA, the CDR3 is TGTGCCAGCTCTCGCCGGGACAGGGGCGATTACAATGAGCAGTTCTTC. Translation: CASSRRDRGDYNEQFF. Together with reference TRBV18 and TRBJ2-1, the CDR3 gives the full variable domain: NAGVMQNPRHLVRRRGQEARLRCSPMKGHSHVYWYRQLPEEGLKFMVYLQKENIIDESGMPKERFSAEFPKEGPSILRIQQVVRGDSAAYFCASSRRDRGDYNEQFFGPGTRLTVL.

There are many counts of this clonotype. J is TRBJ2-7 and V is TRBV15, with D tentatively TRBD1 or TRBD2 (5 bases each). CDR3 size: 15 residues. V was shortened by 0 bases and J by 0 bases, with 9 bases between the two germline ends. Germline V gives CDR1 LNHNV, CDR2 YYDKDF (reference sequence). The CDR3 loop is CATSRDRESSYEQYF. The CDR3 DNA is TGTGCCACCAGCAGAGACAGGGAGAGCTCCTACGAGCAGTACTTC.

This clonotype has only one observation. J is TRBJ2-7 and V is TRBV2; 9 bases match TRBD1. The junction had 11 bases not matched to a gene; V was cut back by 5 bases and J by 6 bases. This CDR3 comprises 15 residues. Germline V lookup: CDR1 SNHLY, CDR2 FYNNEI. For the CDR3, the DNA is TGTGCCAGCAGTCCCGGGGGCACAGGGGGCTCCGAGCAGTACGTC. It yields the protein CASSPGGTGGSEQYV.

The chain couples TRBV7-9 to TRBJ1-2; unclear D gene. There are 16 residues in the CDR3. CDR1 and CDR2 (germline): SEHNR, FQNEAQ (reference sequence). The V end was cut by 6 bases, the J end by 4 bases, with 21 bases between. The CDR3 nucleotides read TGTGCCAGCAGAGATAATGGACGGAGATCTCGCTATGGCTACACCTTC. Protein: CASRDNGRRSRYGYTF.

This chain links TRBV20-1 with TRBJ2-7; no firm D call. The germline CDR1 and CDR2 sequences are DFQATT and SNEGSKA (reference sequence). V shed 5 bases and J shed 3 bases, with 14 bases lying between them. The CDR3 runs 13 residues. In nucleotides, the CDR3 is TGCAGTGCTCTCCGGGCCAGAAACTACGAGCAGTACTTC. This sequence encodes CSALRARNYEQYF.

This rearrangement joins TRBV19 to TRBJ2-2; 10 nucleotides agree with TRBD1. Germline V lookup: CDR1 LNHDA, CDR2 SQIVND (reference sequence). This CDR3 is built from 15 residues. The junction had 7 bases not matched to a gene; V was cut back by 5 bases and J by 7 bases. CDR3 loop: CASSPRQGADGELFF. The CDR3 region has the DNA TGTGCCAGTAGTCCAAGACAGGGGGCCGACGGGGAGCTGTTTTTT.

The sample holds a few counts of this clonotype. This chain links TRBV24-1 with TRBJ2-5; possible D gene TRBD1, 6 bases. CDR3 length equals 11 residues. Germline CDR1 reads KGHDR; CDR2 reads SFDVKD. V dropped 9 bases and J dropped 4 bases, with 8 bases sitting between them. CDR3 sequence (DNA): TGTGCCACCCGACAGGCAGAGACCCAGTACTTC. Translating it yields CATRQAETQYF.

The gene calls are TRBV12-3 or TRBV12-4 and TRBJ1-3, with 10 nucleotides matching TRBD1. V lost 1 base, J lost 11 bases, and 11 bases stayed unmatched. The CDR3 sequence is 16 residues long. This CDR3 reads CASSLGDRGSRAAIYF. DNA of the CDR3: TGTGCCAGCAGTTTAGGGGACAGGGGATCTCGTGCGGCCATATATTTT.

J is TRBJ2-2 and V is TRBV12-3 or TRBV12-4; tentative D call: TRBD2 (5 bases). The CDR3 contains 16 residues. V dropped 5 bases and J dropped 7 bases, with 20 bases sitting between them. CDR3 amino acids: CASSPPSEAEGGELFF. In DNA, the CDR3 is TGTGCCAGCAGTCCCCCAAGTGAGGCCGAGGGCGGGGAGCTGTTTTTT.

This clonotype came up a few times. This chain's CDR3 is CASSSHSDSNTEAFF. The CDR3 DNA is TGTGCCAGCAGTTCGCATTCCGACTCGAACACTGAAGCTTTCTTT. This chain connects TRBV12-3 or TRBV12-4 to TRBJ1-1; D is uncertain. V lost 4 bases and J lost 1, with 13 bases in between. This CDR3 has 15 amino acids.

This chain uses TRBV20-1 with TRBJ2-6; 12 nucleotides agree with TRBD2. V shed 4 bases and J 0 bases; nucleotides not matched to a gene: 7. The V gene's germline CDR1 is DFQATT and CDR2 SNEGSKA (reference sequence). The CDR3 runs 18 residues. The CDR3 bases are TGCAGTGCTACGACTAGCGGGAGTATCCGCTCTGGGGCCAACGTCCTGACTTTC. Translated: CSATTSGSIRSGANVLTF.

J is TRBJ2-5 and V is TRBV5-1; tentatively, D is TRBD1 (6 bases). This CDR3 has 15 amino acids. V dropped 0 bases and J dropped 2 bases, with 11 bases sitting between them. The V gene's germline CDR1 is SGHRS and CDR2 YFSETQ. The CDR3 DNA follows: TGCGCCAGCAGCTTGGCGCAGGGGCCACAAGAGACCCAGTACTTC. Residues: CASSLAQGPQETQYF. Filled out from reference TRBV5-1 and TRBJ2-5, the complete variable domain reads KAGVTQTPRYLIKTRGQQVTLSCSPISGHRSVSWYQQTPGQGLQFLFEYFSETQRNKGNFPGRFSGRQFSNSRSEMNVSTLELGDSALYLCASSLAQGPQETQYFGPGTRLLVL.

This clonotype was observed a handful of times. This rearrangement joins TRBV5-1 to TRBJ2-5; 10 bases line up with TRBD2. The V gene end was trimmed by 3 bases and the J gene end by 3 bases; junction bases not matched to a gene: 2. The CDR3 has 14 amino acids. Germline V gene sequence: CDR1 SGHRS, CDR2 YFSETQ. CDR3 amino acids: CASSWGTSEETQYF. CDR3 nucleotide sequence: TGCGCCAGCAGCTGGGGGACTAGCGAAGAGACCCAGTACTTC.

V usage is TRBV20-1 and J usage is TRBJ1-1; tentatively, D is TRBD1 (5 bases). This CDR3 contains 12 residues. V lost 5 bases and J lost 11, with 18 bases in between. CDR1 is DFQATT, CDR2 SNEGSKA, per germline (reference sequence). The CDR3 bases are TGCAGTGCTCACCGGGGGTTGGGGATGGCTTTCTTT. This codes for CSAHRGLGMAFF.

Many counts were recorded for this clonotype. The chain carries TRBV7-9 and TRBJ1-3; 11 bases fit TRBD1. Germline assignment: CDR1 SEHNR and CDR2 FQNEAQ (reference sequence). Trimming removed 4 bases from V and 2 bases from J; junction bases left unmatched: 1. CDR3 size: 15 residues. CDR3: CASSSGQGAGNTIYF. The CDR3 DNA reads TGTGCCAGCAGCTCGGGACAGGGGGCTGGAAACACCATATATTTT.

This clonotype was picked up a small number of times. This rearrangement joins TRBV12-3 or TRBV12-4 to TRBJ1-3; D is undetermined. There are 13 residues in the CDR3. The germline V and J ends were trimmed by 3 bases and 3 bases, with 6 bases remaining between them. The CDR3 sequence: CASSLHSGNTIYF. The CDR3 region has the DNA TGTGCCAGCAGTTTGCACAGTGGAAACACCATATATTTT.

The rearrangement uses TRBV5-1 and TRBJ2-1; 13 bases are shared with TRBD2. Germline-derived CDR1 and CDR2 are SGHRS and YFSETQ. CDR3 size: 19 residues. The trim removed 3 bases at V and 0 bases at J, leaving 9 bases unmatched. The CDR3 reads CASSSYSGTSGDSYNEQFF. The CDR3 DNA follows: TGCGCCAGCAGCTCGTACTCTGGGACTAGCGGGGACTCCTACAATGAGCAGTTCTTC.

The chain has TRBV11-3 and TRBJ2-1; the D gene is possibly TRBD2 (6 bases). V lost 5 bases and J lost 9, with 17 bases in between. The CDR3 covers 14 residues. Germline V gene data show CDR1 as SGHNT and CDR2 as YENEEA. The CDR3 bases are TGTGCCAGCAGCGGACTAACGGGAGCTGGTGAGCAGTTCTTC. The encoded protein is CASSGLTGAGEQFF.

The table lists this clonotype with many counts. The rearrangement links TRBV27 to TRBJ1-2; D is possibly TRBD1 (5 bases). The CDR3 sequence is 13 residues long. The V end was cut by 6 bases, the J end by 3 bases, with 11 bases between. Germline lookup yields CDR1 MNHEY and CDR2 SMNVEV (reference sequence). Here the CDR3 DNA reads TGTGCCAGCAGACTGACAGTCGACTATGGCTACACCTTC. It is translated as CASRLTVDYGYTF.